These 6 T cell receptor beta chains were sequenced from one sample in a study of T cells in localized non-small cell lung cancer. Data came from immunoSEQ multiplex PCR; TCRdb stores just in-frame clones and leaves some out. There are tens of thousands of clones in the sample; over 80% occur only once, and 15% lies in the top ten. The specimen was peripheral blood, collected before any cancer treatment. These receptors were obtained from a man aged 40 to 75 with stage I squamous cell lung carcinoma.

V gene TRBV5-1 combines with J gene TRBJ1-3; tentatively, D is TRBD1 (5 bases). CDR3 length: 15 residues. CDR1 and CDR2 from the germline V gene are SGHRS and YFSETQ. The V end was cut by 6 bases, the J end by 0 bases, with 13 bases between. This CDR3 reads CASMAGPSSGNTIYF. For the CDR3, the DNA is TGCGCCAGCATGGCGGGGCCCAGCTCTGGAAACACCATATATTTT.

This sequence joins TRBV5-1 and TRBJ2-5; D may be TRBD1 or TRBD2 (5 bases each). This CDR3 is 13 amino acids long. Germline V gene data show CDR1 as SGHRS and CDR2 as YFSETQ. The V end was cut by 4 bases, the J end by 2 bases, with 9 bases between. In nucleotides, the CDR3 is TGCGCCAGCAGCGGGGGAGCACAAGAGACCCAGTACTTC. Its protein is CASSGGAQETQYF.

The rearrangement uses TRBV30 and TRBJ1-1, with a weak D call TRBD1 (5 bases). V lost 2 bases and J lost 4, with 17 bases in between. This CDR3 is 15 amino acids long. In germline, CDR1 is GTSNPN, CDR2 SVGIG (reference sequence). The CDR3 spells CAWSTQGFGGTEAFF. CDR3 DNA: TGTGCCTGGAGTACGCAAGGGTTTGGGGGCACTGAAGCTTTCTTT.

The rearrangement uses TRBV30 and TRBJ1-1; D is ambiguous. The CDR3 runs to 15 residues. V lost 2 bases and J 0 bases, leaving 13 bases between the germline ends. Germline V lookup: CDR1 GTSNPN, CDR2 SVGIG (reference sequence). CDR3 DNA: TGTGCCTGGAGTACGGGAACACACATGAACACTGAAGCTTTCTTT. It is translated as CAWSTGTHMNTEAFF.

V usage is TRBV7-9 and J usage is TRBJ2-1; tentatively, D is TRBD1 (7 bases). Trimming shortened V by 4 bases and J by 6 bases, and 19 bases separated the two germline ends. Germline V gene lookup returns CDR1 SEHNR and CDR2 FQNEAQ (reference sequence). The CDR3 covers 16 residues. This chain's CDR3 is CASSSNRGRQGNEQFF. CDR3 bases: TGTGCCAGCAGCTCCAACCGGGGGAGACAGGGCAATGAGCAGTTCTTC.

The V call is TRBV11-2, the J call TRBJ1-1; D not certain. CDR3 size: 14 residues. Trimming cost V 2 bases and J 4 bases, with 11 bases left between them. Germline lookup yields CDR1 SGHAT and CDR2 FQNNGV. CDR3 sequence reads: CASSLRPDRTEAFF. CDR3 nucleotides: TGTGCCAGCAGCTTAAGGCCAGATCGCACTGAAGCTTTCTTT.